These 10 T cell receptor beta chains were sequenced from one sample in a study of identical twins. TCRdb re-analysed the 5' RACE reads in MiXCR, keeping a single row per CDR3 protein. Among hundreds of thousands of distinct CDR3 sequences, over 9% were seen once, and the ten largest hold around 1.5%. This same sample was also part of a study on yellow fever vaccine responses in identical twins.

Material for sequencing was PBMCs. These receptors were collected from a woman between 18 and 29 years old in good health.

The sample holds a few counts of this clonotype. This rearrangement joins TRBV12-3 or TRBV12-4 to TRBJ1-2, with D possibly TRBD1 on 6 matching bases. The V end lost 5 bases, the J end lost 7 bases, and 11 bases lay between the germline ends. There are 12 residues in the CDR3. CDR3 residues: CASSTGQGGYTF. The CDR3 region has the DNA TGTGCCAGCAGTACAGGGCAGGGTGGCTACACCTTC.

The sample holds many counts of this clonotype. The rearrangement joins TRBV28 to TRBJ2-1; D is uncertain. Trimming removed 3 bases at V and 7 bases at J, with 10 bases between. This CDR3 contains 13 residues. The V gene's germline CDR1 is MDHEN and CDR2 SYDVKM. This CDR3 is CASSFFRTNEQFF. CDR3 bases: TGTGCCAGCAGTTTCTTTCGGACGAATGAGCAGTTCTTC.

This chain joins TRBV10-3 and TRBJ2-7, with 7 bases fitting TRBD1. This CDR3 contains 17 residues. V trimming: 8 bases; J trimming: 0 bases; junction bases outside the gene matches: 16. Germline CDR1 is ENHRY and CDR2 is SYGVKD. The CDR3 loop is CAISIDRLRGSSYEQYV. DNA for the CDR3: TGTGCCATCTCCATTGACCGGCTCAGGGGGAGCTCCTACGAGCAGTACGTC.

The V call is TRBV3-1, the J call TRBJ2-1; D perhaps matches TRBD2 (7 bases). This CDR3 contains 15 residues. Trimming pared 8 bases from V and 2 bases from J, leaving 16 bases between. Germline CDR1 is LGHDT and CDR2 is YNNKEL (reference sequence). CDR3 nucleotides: TGTGCCAGCTGCCCCAGCGGGGACACCTACAATGAGCAGTTCTTC. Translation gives CASCPSGDTYNEQFF.

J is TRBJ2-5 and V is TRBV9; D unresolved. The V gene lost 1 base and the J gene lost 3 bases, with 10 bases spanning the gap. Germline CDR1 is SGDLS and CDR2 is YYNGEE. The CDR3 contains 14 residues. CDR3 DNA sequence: TGTGCCAGCAGCGTATCTCTAGTCGAAGAGACCCAGTACTTC. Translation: CASSVSLVEETQYF.

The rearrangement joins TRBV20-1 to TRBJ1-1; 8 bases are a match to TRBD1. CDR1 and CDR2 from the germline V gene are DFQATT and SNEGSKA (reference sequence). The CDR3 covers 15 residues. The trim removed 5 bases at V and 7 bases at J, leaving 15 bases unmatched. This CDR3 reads CSAGAGQGKTNEAFF. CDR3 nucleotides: TGCAGTGCTGGGGCTGGACAGGGCAAAACGAATGAAGCTTTCTTT.

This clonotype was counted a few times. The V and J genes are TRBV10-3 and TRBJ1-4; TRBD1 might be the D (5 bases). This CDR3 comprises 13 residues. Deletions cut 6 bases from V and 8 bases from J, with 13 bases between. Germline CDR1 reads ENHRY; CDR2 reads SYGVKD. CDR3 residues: CAISRDLGEKLFF. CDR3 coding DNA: TGTGCCATCAGCCGGGACCTTGGCGAAAAACTGTTTTTT.

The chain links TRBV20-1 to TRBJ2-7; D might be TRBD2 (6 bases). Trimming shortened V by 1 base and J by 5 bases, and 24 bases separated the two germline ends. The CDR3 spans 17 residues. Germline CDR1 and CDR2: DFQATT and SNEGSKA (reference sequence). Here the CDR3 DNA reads TGCAGTGCTAGAGGCTATTACCCGGGAGTACAGGTCAACGAGCAGTACTTC. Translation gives CSARGYYPGVQVNEQYF.

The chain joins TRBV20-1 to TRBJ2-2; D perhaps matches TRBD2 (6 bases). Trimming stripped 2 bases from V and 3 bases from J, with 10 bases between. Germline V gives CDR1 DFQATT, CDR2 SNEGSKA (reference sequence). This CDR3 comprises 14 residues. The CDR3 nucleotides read TGCAGTGCTAGACGGACTACCTACACCGGGGAGCTGTTTTTT. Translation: CSARRTTYTGELFF.

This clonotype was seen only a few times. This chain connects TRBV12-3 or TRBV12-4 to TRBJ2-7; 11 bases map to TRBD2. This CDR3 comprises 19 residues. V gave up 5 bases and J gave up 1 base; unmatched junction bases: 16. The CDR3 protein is CASSPLAGGPGSRSYEQYF. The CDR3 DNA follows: TGTGCCAGCAGTCCCTTAGCGGGAGGGCCGGGATCGAGATCCTACGAGCAGTACTTC.